These T cell receptor beta chains were read from a single sample in a study of blood T cell repertoires in COVID-19. Produced via immunoSEQ multiplex PCR; TCRdb's table is partial and in-frame only. The sample carries some 120,000 clones, more than 75% recorded once. Source material: peripheral blood. The receptors shown here come from a man between 45 and 60 years old with active COVID-19. The CDR3 runs from the conserved cysteine through the conserved F or W. A D gene is named only where the DNA matches it firmly. Clone size is stated in some rows and not others, as once, few, many or a class when expanded.

d_gene	v_gene	j_gene	abundance	CDR3aa	CDR3nt
TRBD1	TRBV19	TRBJ1-5	NA	CASEGTGNQPQHF	TGTGCCAGTGAGGGGACAGGCAATCAGCCCCAGCATTTT
TRBD2	TRBV24-1	TRBJ2-6	NA	CATSPALAERSGANVLTF	TGTGCCACCAGTCCGGCTCTAGCGGAACGCTCTGGGGCCAACGTCCTGACTTTC
NA	TRBV11-3	TRBJ2-3	NA	CASSRGSRLGTDTQYF	TGTGCCAGCAGCCGAGGGTCCAGATTGGGCACAGATACGCAGTATTTT
TRBD1	TRBV3-1/TRBV3-2	TRBJ2-2	NA	CASSRTGISRSGELFF	TGTGCCAGCAGCCGGACAGGAATTAGTAGATCCGGGGAGCTGTTTTTT
NA	TRBV12-5	TRBJ1-1	NA	CASGLVHTPGMNTEAFF	TGTGCTAGTGGTTTGGTACATACGCCAGGGATGAACACTGAAGCTTTCTTT
NA	TRBV5-1	TRBJ1-1	NA	CASSPVLGGTEAFF	TGCGCCAGCAGCCCCGTTTTGGGAGGGACTGAAGCTTTCTTT
NA	TRBV9	TRBJ2-1	NA	CASSVLADSYNEQFF	TGTGCCAGCAGCGTACTGGCGGATTCCTACAATGAGCAGTTCTTC
NA	TRBV19	TRBJ1-1	NA	CATGDSFTEAFF	TGTGCCACGGGGGACTCTTTCACTGAAGCTTTCTTT
TRBD2	TRBV4-2	TRBJ2-5	NA	CASSQDRGLEETQYF	TGTGCCAGCAGCCAAGATAGGGGACTAGAAGAGACCCAGTACTTC
TRBD1	TRBV6-5	TRBJ2-2	NA	CASSQGTGKAGELFF	TGTGCCAGCAGTCAGGGGACAGGGAAGGCCGGGGAGCTGTTTTTT
NA	TRBV12-2	TRBJ2-1	few	CASRYRLAGDNEQFF	TGTGCAAGTCGCTATAGACTAGCGGGAGACAATGAGCAGTTCTTC
TRBD2	TRBV19	TRBJ2-5	few	CASSILPWSSGGAETQYF	TGTGCCAGTAGTATACTCCCCTGGAGTAGCGGGGGGGCCGAGACCCAGTACTTC
NA	TRBV2	TRBJ1-5	NA	CASSVGNSNQPQHF	TGTGCCAGCAGTGTCGGTAATAGCAATCAGCCCCAGCATTTT
NA	TRBV15	TRBJ1-1	many	CATSRDREASAFF	TGTGCCACCAGCAGAGATCGAGAGGCATCAGCTTTCTTT
TRBD1	TRBV27	TRBJ1-5	NA	CASSLSAGQGAQPQHF	TGTGCCAGCAGTTTATCGGCGGGACAGGGCGCTCAGCCCCAGCATTTT
TRBD2	TRBV10-1	TRBJ2-1	NA	CASSEGFLAGGYNEQFF	TGCGCCAGCAGTGAGGGGTTTCTAGCGGGAGGGTACAATGAGCAGTTCTTC
NA	TRBV6-5	TRBJ2-3	NA	CASRPQEALGNTQYF	TGTGCCAGCAGGCCCCAGGAGGCGTTGGGGAATACGCAGTATTTT
NA	TRBV10-3	TRBJ1-6	NA	CAISGTNNSPLHF	TGTGCCATCAGTGGGACAAATAATTCACCCCTCCACTTT
TRBD1	TRBV5-6	TRBJ1-5	once	CASSRFETGNSQPQHF	TGTGCCAGCAGCAGGTTCGAGACAGGGAACTCTCAGCCCCAGCATTTT
NA	TRBV29-1	TRBJ2-1	NA	CSVVTTLAHSYNEQFF	TGCAGCGTTGTGACCACCCTAGCGCACTCCTACAATGAGCAGTTCTTC
TRBD1	TRBV5-1	TRBJ1-1	NA	CASQTGGGWNTEAFF	TGCGCCAGCCAGACAGGGGGAGGTTGGAACACTGAAGCTTTCTTT
NA	TRBV18	TRBJ1-2	NA	CASRSGGDYGYTF	TGTGCCAGCCGTTCGGGGGGCGACTATGGCTACACCTTC
TRBD1	TRBV27	TRBJ1-5	NA	CASRPGTGYSNQPQHF	TGTGCCAGCAGGCCCGGGACAGGTTATAGCAATCAGCCCCAGCATTTT
NA	TRBV3-1/TRBV3-2	TRBJ1-1	few	CASSQGVWNTEAFF	TGTGCCAGCAGCCAAGGAGTATGGAACACTGAAGCTTTCTTT
TRBD2	TRBV11-3	TRBJ2-1	few	CASSLVGLAGVSYNEQFF	TGTGCCAGCAGCTTAGTCGGACTAGCGGGAGTCTCCTACAATGAGCAGTTCTTC
NA	TRBV4-1	TRBJ1-4	NA	CASSQVGGGATNEKLFF	TGCGCCAGCAGCCAAGTTGGGGGAGGTGCAACTAATGAAAAACTGTTTTTT
NA	TRBV9	TRBJ2-7	NA	CASSVGRGPYEQYF	TGTGCCAGCAGCGTAGGTAGGGGTCCCTACGAGCAGTACTTC
NA	TRBV9	TRBJ1-1	NA	CASSVGEGRTEAFF	TGTGCCAGCAGCGTAGGGGAGGGGAGGACTGAAGCTTTCTTT
TRBD1	TRBV5-5	TRBJ1-6	NA	CASRHRPGQGNSPLHF	TGTGCCAGCAGGCATCGTCCGGGACAGGGGAATTCACCCCTCCACTTT
TRBD1	TRBV6-6	TRBJ1-5	NA	CASSSGGYQPQHF	TGTGCCAGCAGCTCAGGGGGCTATCAGCCCCAGCATTTT
NA	TRBV11-3	TRBJ1-6	NA	CASSASRSYNSPLHF	TGTGCCAGCAGCGCCTCTCGGTCCTATAATTCACCCCTCCACTTT
NA	TRBV5-1	TRBJ2-5	once	CASSLQGDRETQYF	TGCGCCAGCAGCTTGCAAGGGGATAGGGAGACCCAGTACTTC
NA	TRBV19	TRBJ1-6	NA	CATREDSYNSPLHF	TGTGCCACTCGGGAGGACTCCTATAATTCACCCCTCCACTTT
NA	TRBV11-3	TRBJ2-5	NA	CASQPGGRRAETQYF	TGTGCCAGCCAACCTGGGGGGAGGCGTGCCGAGACCCAGTACTTC
NA	TRBV18	TRBJ1-6	NA	CASSPPGSYNSPLHF	TGTGCCAGCTCACCTCCGGGATCATATAATTCACCCCTCCACTTT
NA	TRBV7-6	TRBJ2-1	NA	CASSLAPPDEQFF	TGTGCCAGCAGCTTAGCGCCCCCGGATGAGCAGTTCTTC
NA	TRBV12-3/TRBV12-4	TRBJ2-1	NA	CASSLGHEQFF	TGTGCCAGCAGTTTAGGGCATGAGCAGTTCTTC
TRBD2	TRBV9	TRBJ2-3	NA	CASSGRRGGSDTQYF	TGTGCCAGCAGCGGACGAAGGGGAGGGTCAGATACGCAGTATTTT
NA	TRBV19	TRBJ2-4	few	CASSPRGLAKNIQYF	TGTGCCAGTAGTCCAAGAGGGCTAGCCAAAAACATTCAGTACTTC
NA	TRBV3-1/TRBV3-2	TRBJ2-3	NA	CASSQGTATDTQYF	TGTGCCAGCAGCCAAGGGACAGCCACAGATACGCAGTATTTT
NA	TRBV2	TRBJ1-2	once	CASSEKVAGTIPGSGYTF	TGTGCCAGCAGTGAAAAGGTCGCAGGAACCATACCGGGGTCTGGCTACACCTTC
NA	TRBV28	TRBJ2-3	NA	CASSTPGQLTDTQYF	TGTGCCAGCAGTACTCCGGGACAATTAACAGATACGCAGTATTTT
NA	TRBV9	TRBJ2-1	once	CASSLQEGSYNEQFF	TGTGCCAGCAGCCTCCAGGAAGGTTCCTACAATGAGCAGTTCTTC
TRBD2	TRBV5-6	TRBJ2-1	once	CASSGTSGAYNEQFF	TGTGCCAGCAGCGGGACTAGCGGGGCATACAATGAGCAGTTCTTC
NA	TRBV9	TRBJ1-1	once	CASSVQGGANTEAFF	TGTGCCAGCAGCGTTCAGGGTGGGGCGAACACTGAAGCTTTCTTT
TRBD2	TRBV19	TRBJ2-2	NA	CASSIRTSGNTGELFF	TGTGCCAGTAGTATAAGGACTAGCGGGAACACCGGGGAGCTGTTTTTT
TRBD1	TRBV25-1	TRBJ1-2	NA	CASSAGQGYGYTF	TGTGCCAGCAGTGCTGGACAGGGGTATGGCTACACCTTC
TRBD1	TRBV7-9	TRBJ1-5	NA	CASGRGQGGNQPQHF	TGTGCCAGCGGTCGTGGACAGGGTGGAAATCAGCCCCAGCATTTT
NA	TRBV29-1	TRBJ2-3	few	CSVGQSMTPLEGRLQYF	TGCAGCGTAGGGCAAAGCATGACACCCCTAGAGGGCAGATTACAGTATTTT
NA	TRBV9	TRBJ2-3	NA	CASSVASGSTDTQYF	TGTGCCAGCAGCGTAGCGAGCGGGAGCACAGATACGCAGTATTTT
TRBD2	TRBV9	TRBJ2-2	once	CASSVGGRASGELFF	TGTGCCAGCAGCGTAGGGGGGAGGGCCTCCGGGGAGCTGTTTTTT
NA	TRBV10-3	TRBJ2-7	NA	CAISERGQDEQYF	TGTGCCATCAGTGAGCGGGGTCAGGACGAGCAGTACTTC
NA	TRBV7-2	TRBJ2-5	NA	CASSFGDQETQYF	TGTGCCAGCAGCTTCGGTGATCAAGAGACCCAGTACTTC
TRBD2	TRBV6-5	TRBJ2-7	NA	CASRSPSGVREQYF	TGTGCCAGCAGGTCCCCCAGCGGGGTGCGCGAGCAGTACTTC
TRBD2	TRBV9	TRBJ2-3	once	CASSVGGLAGDTQYF	TGTGCCAGCAGCGTAGGGGGACTAGCGGGAGATACGCAGTATTTT